This T cell receptor beta chain was captured by sequencing in a study of cytomegalovirus exposure and HLA in healthy donors. PCR was performed using 60 Vbeta and 13 Jbeta primers. The table came from immunoSEQ multiplex PCR; TCRdb's copy has only in-frame clones and leaves some out. The table shows 150,000 to 200,000 clones, with roughly 80% occurring only once. This clone has a handful of counts. The V end was cut by 4 bases, the J end by 1 base, with 5 bases between. There are 13 residues in the CDR3. CDR1 MNHNY and CDR2 SVGAGI come from the germline V gene (reference sequence). Sequencing input: PBMCs. This TCR was sampled from a middle-aged man in good health and CMV-seronegative. This rearrangement joins TRBV6-6 to TRBJ1-5; D not certain. CDR3 bases: TGTGCCAGCAGTTTAGAGAGCAATCAGCCCCAGCATTTT. Translated, it gives CASSLESNQPQHF.